A single sample gave rise to the 27 T cell receptor beta chains below, sequenced in a study of blood T cell repertoires in COVID-19. Measured with immunoSEQ multiplex PCR; TCRdb has only the in-frame clones, and not every one. This table has 140,000 or so clones, about three quarters appearing once. Sequenced material: peripheral blood. All receptors come from a woman aged 55-70 years with acute or convalescent COVID-19.

The table lists this clone with a few counts. The CDR3: CASVQGLEQFF. Written as DNA, the CDR3 is TGTGCCAGCGTCCAGGGACTTGAGCAGTTCTTC. The chain carries TRBV6-5 and TRBJ2-1; D perhaps matches TRBD2 (6 bases). Per germline, CDR1 MNHEY and CDR2 SVGAGI. V was shortened by 8 bases and J by 9 bases, with 11 bases between the two germline ends. The CDR3 spans 11 residues.

The genes are TRBV15 and TRBJ2-3, with TRBD1 as a possible D gene (6 bases). The CDR3 runs to 16 residues. Trimming took 0 bases from V and 5 from J, leaving 15 bases between them. Germline V gives CDR1 LNHNV, CDR2 YYDKDF (reference sequence). CDR3 protein: CATSRDMARGVDTQYF. The CDR3 DNA reads as TGTGCCACCAGCAGAGATATGGCCAGGGGTGTAGATACGCAGTATTTT. The variable domain in full, completed from reference TRBV15 and TRBJ2-3, reads DAMVIQNPRYQVTQFGKPVTLSCSQTLNHNVMYWYQQKSSQAPKLLFHYYDKDFNNEADTPDNFQSRRPNTSFCFLDIRSPGLGDTAMYLCATSRDMARGVDTQYFGPGTRLTVL.

The rearrangement joins TRBV7-9 to TRBJ2-1; 11 bases match TRBD2. This CDR3 spans 16 amino acids. Germline assignment: CDR1 SEHNR and CDR2 FQNEAQ (reference sequence). Losses at the gene ends were 5 bases for V and 5 bases for J; bases not matched to a gene: 8. CDR3 nucleotides: TGTGCCAGCAGCCTAATCCAGGGACTAGCGGACAATGAGCAGTTCTTC. Residues: CASSLIQGLADNEQFF.

In its sample, this clone was seen a few times. V usage is TRBV5-8 and J usage is TRBJ1-5; D remains unclear. The germline gives CDR1 SGHTS, CDR2 YDEGEE. V lost 1 base and J lost 0, with 14 bases in between. This CDR3 spans 17 amino acids. Here the CDR3 DNA reads TGTGCCAGCAGCTTGACGGAGGACTATATTAGCAATCAGCCCCAGCATTTT. Protein sequence: CASSLTEDYISNQPQHF.

V gene TRBV27 combines with J gene TRBJ1-6; D ambiguous. Trimming pared 8 bases from V and 4 bases from J, leaving 12 bases between. Germline-derived CDR1 and CDR2 are MNHEY and SMNVEV (reference sequence). This CDR3 region has 14 residues. The CDR3 is CASQQYRYNSPLHF. CDR3 DNA: TGTGCCAGCCAACAGTACCGTTATAATTCACCCCTCCACTTT.

This clone appeared a few times. CDR3 protein: CASSLRLMNTEAFF. DNA of the CDR3: TGTGCCAGCAGTTTAAGACTTATGAACACTGAAGCTTTCTTT. The rearrangement joins TRBV28 to TRBJ1-1; no definite D call. Trimming stripped 2 bases from V and 0 bases from J, with 7 bases between. The germline V gene has CDR1 MDHEN and CDR2 SYDVKM. The CDR3 extends over 14 amino acids. The full variable domain, its missing parts supplied by reference TRBV28 and TRBJ1-1, is DVKVTQSSRYLVKRTGEKVFLECVQDMDHENMFWYRQDPGLGLRLIYFSYDVKMKEKGDIPEGYSVSREKKERFSLILESASTNQTSMYLCASSLRLMNTEAFFGQGTRLTVV.

This chain connects TRBV7-3 to TRBJ2-3, with a weak D call TRBD2 (6 bases). The CDR3 sequence is 16 residues long. Deletions cut 5 bases from V and 0 bases from J, with 15 bases between. The germline CDR1 and CDR2 sequences are SGHTA and FQGTGA. The CDR3, as DNA: TGTGCCAGCAGCCCCCAGGCTAGCGCAAGCACAGATACGCAGTATTTT. Translated: CASSPQASASTDTQYF.

The chain links TRBV24-1 to TRBJ2-7, with a weak D call TRBD1 (6 bases). Trimming took off 3 bases at V and 6 bases at J, with 14 bases between the two ends. The germline CDR1 and CDR2 sequences are KGHDR and SFDVKD. The CDR3 is 14 residues long. The CDR3 reads CATSDTLTGGEQYF. For the CDR3, the DNA is TGTGCCACCAGTGATACCCTGACAGGAGGCGAGCAGTACTTC.

The chain uses TRBV2 and TRBJ2-7; D is undetermined. Trimming removed 8 bases at V and 3 bases at J, with 8 bases between. Germline values: CDR1 SNHLY, CDR2 FYNNEI. The CDR3 is made up of 11 amino acids. The chain's CDR3 is CASRIYYEQYF. The CDR3 nucleotides read TGTGCCAGCCGTATTTACTACGAGCAGTACTTC.

The chain carries TRBV5-4 and TRBJ1-1, with D possibly matching TRBD1 (5 bases). This CDR3 has 13 amino acids. V was cut by 4 bases and J by 6 bases, with 13 bases left in between. Germline CDR1 SGHNT, CDR2 YYREEE (reference sequence). The DNA of the CDR3 is TGTGCCAGCAGCACCGGACACCCGGCTGAAGCTTTCTTT. Translation gives CASSTGHPAEAFF.

The chain joins TRBV14 to TRBJ2-1; a weak D match, TRBD2 (5 bases). CDR3 length: 19 residues. CDR1 and CDR2 (germline): SGHDN, FVKESK. V lost 4 bases to trimming and J lost 6 bases, with 28 bases between them. The CDR3 reads CASSPTYRLGEYGSNEQFF. DNA for the CDR3: TGTGCCAGCAGCCCTACTTACAGACTCGGGGAATATGGATCCAATGAGCAGTTCTTC.

J is TRBJ1-2 and V is TRBV25-1; D is uncertain. The V and J ends lost 1 base and 4 bases respectively, with 7 bases between them. Per the germline V gene, CDR1 is MGHDK and CDR2 is SYGVNS. CDR3 length equals 13 residues. CDR3 residues: CASSELGVYGYTF. DNA of the CDR3: TGTGCCAGCAGTGAATTGGGCGTCTATGGCTACACCTTC.

This chain connects TRBV27 to TRBJ2-1; 8 positions agree with TRBD2. This CDR3 spans 15 amino acids. CDR1 is MNHEY and CDR2 is SMNVEV in the germline V gene (reference sequence). Trimming removed 3 bases from V and 7 bases from J; junction bases left unmatched: 8. The CDR3 bases are TGTGCCAGCAGTTTTATGGCGGGAGGTGTGAATGAGCAGTTCTTC. Translation: CASSFMAGGVNEQFF.

The gene calls are TRBV5-4 and TRBJ1-6; D is uncertain. Germline CDR1 reads SGHNT; CDR2 reads YYREEE (reference sequence). Trimming cost V 2 bases and J 8 bases, with 11 bases left between them. This CDR3 is built from 14 residues. The CDR3, as DNA: TGTGCCAGCAGCTTATCCACTGCCGATTCACCCCTCCACTTT. It yields the protein CASSLSTADSPLHF.

This chain connects TRBV19 to TRBJ1-4; maybe TRBD1 (6 bases). The CDR3 has 14 residues. V lost 6 bases to trimming and J lost 4 bases, with 12 bases between them. Per germline, CDR1 LNHDA and CDR2 SQIVND (reference sequence). The CDR3 protein is CASSTGRGNEKLFF. Written as DNA, the CDR3 is TGTGCCAGTAGCACAGGGAGGGGTAATGAAAAACTGTTTTTT.

This clone was seen just once. The rearrangement links TRBV6-2 or TRBV6-3 to TRBJ2-1, with 7 positions matching TRBD2. CDR1 MNHEY and CDR2 SVGEGT come from the germline V gene. The CDR3 has 21 residues. The V and J ends lost 0 bases and 0 bases, in that order; junction bases with no gene match: 17. The CDR3 nucleotides read TGTGCCAGCAGTTACTCGAGCGGAGCGGGATTTTCCCAAAGCTCCTACAATGAGCAGTTCTTC. Its protein product is CASSYSSGAGFSQSSYNEQFF.

J is TRBJ1-1 and V is TRBV19; D is unclear. The germline gives CDR1 LNHDA, CDR2 SQIVND (reference sequence). This CDR3 spans 13 amino acids. Deletions cut 4 bases from V and 1 base from J, with 7 bases between. The CDR3 DNA sequence: TGTGCCAGTAGTAGTCGACAGAACACTGAAGCTTTCTTT. Translating it yields CASSSRQNTEAFF.

V usage is TRBV30 and J usage is TRBJ2-2, with D perhaps matching TRBD1 (6 bases). Trimming pared 0 bases from V and 3 bases from J, leaving 17 bases between. Germline-derived CDR1 and CDR2 are GTSNPN and SVGIG (reference sequence). This CDR3 is built from 17 residues. CDR3 loop: CAWSVMRGSSDTGELFF. The DNA for the CDR3 is TGTGCCTGGAGTGTCATGAGGGGGAGTAGCGACACCGGGGAGCTGTTTTTT.

The chain has TRBV5-1 and TRBJ1-1; 9 bases line up with TRBD1. J was trimmed by 0 bases and V by 3 bases; bases with no gene match: 6. CDR3 length: 16 amino acids. The germline CDR1 and CDR2 sequences are SGHRS and YFSETQ. This CDR3 is CASSSAGQGLNTEAFF. Here the CDR3 DNA reads TGCGCCAGCAGCTCTGCAGGACAGGGGTTGAACACTGAAGCTTTCTTT.

The chain uses TRBV5-6 and TRBJ1-2, with D unresolved. V lost 1 base and J lost 8, with 12 bases in between. This CDR3 comprises 13 residues. Germline V gene data show CDR1 as SGHDT and CDR2 as YYEEEE. This CDR3 reads CASSLRGVEGYTF. As DNA, the CDR3 is TGTGCCAGCAGCTTGCGCGGAGTGGAAGGCTACACCTTC. Variable domain in full (rest from reference TRBV5-6 and TRBJ1-2): DAGVTQSPTHLIKTRGQQVTLRCSPKSGHDTVSWYQQALGQGPQFIFQYYEEEERQRGNFPDRFSGHQFPNYSSELNVNALLLGDSALYLCASSLRGVEGYTFGSGTRLTVV.

The J gene is TRBJ2-7, the V gene TRBV11-3; 9 nucleotides line up with TRBD1. J gave up 7 bases and V 4 bases, and 11 bases lay outside the gene matches. CDR3 length equals 15 residues. Germline-derived CDR1 and CDR2 are SGHNT and YENEEA. CDR3 DNA sequence: TGTGCCAGCAGCTCGCCCCGGGACAGGGCTGCGGAGCAGTACTTC. Its protein is CASSSPRDRAAEQYF.

This chain's CDR3 is CASRTNRNTEAFF. The CDR3 DNA is TGTGCCAGCAGGACCAACAGGAACACTGAAGCTTTCTTT. The chain is built from TRBV6-5 and TRBJ1-1; D is undetermined. Germline values: CDR1 MNHEY, CDR2 SVGAGI. The CDR3 sequence is 13 residues long. The V gene lost 6 bases and the J gene lost 1 base, with 9 bases spanning the gap.

This sequence joins TRBV5-3 and TRBJ2-7; unclear D gene. TRBV5-3 is an open reading frame, and its role is uncertain. The V and J ends lost 4 bases and 3 bases respectively, with 5 bases between them. CDR3 length equals 11 residues. The chain's CDR3 is CARSIVYEQYF. The CDR3 coding sequence is TGTGCCAGAAGCATAGTCTACGAGCAGTACTTC.

Note on this clone: One junction end does not reproduce the germline sequence, and a read error may be involved. This rearrangement joins TRBV3-1 (or the pseudogene TRBV3-2) to TRBJ2-1; 7 bases map to TRBD2. This CDR3 has 11 amino acids. Germline-derived CDR1 and CDR2 are LGHDT and YNNKEL (reference sequence). CDR3 bases: TGCGCCGCTAGCGGCTACAATGAGCAGTTCTTC. Residues: CAASGYNEQFF.

This clone turned up a few times. The chain is built from TRBV19 and TRBJ2-1; no reliable D call. Germline values: CDR1 LNHDA, CDR2 SQIVND (reference sequence). The V end was cut by 4 bases, the J end by 0 bases, with 10 bases between. The CDR3 runs to 15 residues. The CDR3 DNA sequence: TGTGCCAGTAGTAGGTCCGGGTACTCCTACAATGAGCAGTTCTTC. It encodes CASSRSGYSYNEQFF.

The rearrangement uses TRBV9 and TRBJ2-7, with TRBD1 identical over 10 bases. From germline, CDR1 is SGDLS and CDR2 YYNGEE. The CDR3 extends over 14 amino acids. The junction had 3 bases not matched to a gene; V was cut back by 0 bases and J by 6 bases. The CDR3 region is CASSVGTGGFEQYF. Here the CDR3 DNA reads TGTGCCAGCAGCGTAGGGACAGGGGGGTTCGAGCAGTACTTC.

The V gene is TRBV4-1, the J gene TRBJ2-7, with TRBD2 identical over 7 bases. CDR1 and CDR2 (germline): MGHRA, YSYEKL. The length of the CDR3 is 14 residues. V lost 5 bases to trimming and J lost 4 bases; unmatched junction nucleotides: 8. CDR3 residues: CASSYGPGGYEQYF. Here the CDR3 DNA reads TGCGCCAGCAGCTACGGTCCGGGAGGATACGAGCAGTACTTC.